This passage covers 26 T cell receptor beta chains from one sample sequenced in a study of graft-versus-host responses after intestinal transplantation. Clones were read by immunoSEQ multiplex PCR, and TCRdb kept only the in-frame ones, dropping some. The top ten hold 7.6% of the sample, which has around 88,000 clones, approximately 90% seen once. These receptors' antigens are unknown. Sequencing used unstimulated CD8+ T cells sorted from spleen or lymph node cells, obtained before transplant. The receptors were gathered from a human donor who was the organ donor for an intestinal transplant.

This chain connects TRBV5-4 to TRBJ2-7, with D uncertain. CDR3 length equals 15 residues. Trimming left V 3 bases short and J 3 bases short, with 16 bases between. Germline loops: CDR1 SGHNT, CDR2 YYREEE (reference sequence). CDR3 bases: TGTGCCAGCAGCTATGGCCTATCCCTGGGCTACGAGCAGTACTTC. It yields the protein CASSYGLSLGYEQYF.

This chain connects TRBV12-5 to TRBJ2-7, with 11 bases fitting TRBD2. The J segment lost 4 bases and the V segment lost 5 bases, leaving 10 bases of the junction unmatched. CDR1 and CDR2 (germline): LGHNT, FRNRAP. The CDR3 spans 16 residues. The CDR3 spells CASGAGPGLAVYEQYF. CDR3 in DNA: TGTGCTAGTGGTGCGGGACCGGGACTAGCGGTTTACGAGCAGTACTTC. Full variable domain (outside the CDR3, taken from reference TRBV12-5 and TRBJ2-7): DARVTQTPRHKVTEMGQEVTMRCQPILGHNTVFWYRQTMMQGLELLAYFRNRAPLDDSGMPKDRFSAEMPDATLATLKIQPSEPRDSAVYFCASGAGPGLAVYEQYFGPGTRLTVT.

V usage is TRBV11-3 and J usage is TRBJ2-5; D perhaps matches TRBD2 (6 bases). The DNA end is a closer match to TRBJ2-7, so the J assignment may be wrong. From germline, CDR1 is SGHNT and CDR2 YENEEA. The CDR3 sequence is 16 residues long. The CDR3 sequence: CASSPSGGPGLYEQYF. The CDR3 DNA sequence: TGTGCCAGCAGCCCCTCCGGAGGACCGGGACTGTACGAGCAGTACTTC.

The table lists this clone with a few counts. The sample carries other DNA sequences with the same CDR3. The V gene is TRBV5-1, the J gene TRBJ1-1; D unresolved. Trimming stripped 0 bases from V and 7 bases from J, with 7 bases between. The CDR3 extends over 12 amino acids. Germline V gene lookup returns CDR1 SGHRS and CDR2 YFSETQ. For the CDR3, the DNA is TGCGCCAGCAGCTTGGGGGGAGATGAAGCTTTCTTT. Translated, it gives CASSLGGDEAFF. The complete variable domain, with remaining parts taken from reference TRBV5-1 and TRBJ1-1, reads KAGVTQTPRYLIKTRGQQVTLSCSPISGHRSVSWYQQTPGQGLQFLFEYFSETQRNKGNFPGRFSGRQFSNSRSEMNVSTLELGDSALYLCASSLGGDEAFFGQGTRLTVV.

J is TRBJ2-7 and V is TRBV7-9, with D hard to call. V shed 1 base and J shed 0 bases, with 4 bases lying between them. The V gene's germline CDR1 is SEHNR and CDR2 FQNEAQ (reference sequence). This CDR3 has 13 amino acids. The CDR3 sequence is CASSLGNSYEQYF. The CDR3 coding sequence is TGTGCCAGCAGCTTAGGGAACTCCTACGAGCAGTACTTC.

The V and J genes are TRBV7-3 and TRBJ2-5, with D possibly matching TRBD2 (7 bases). The CDR3 has 16 residues. Deletions cut 3 bases from V and 5 bases from J, with 19 bases between. The germline V gene has CDR1 SGHTA and CDR2 FQGTGA. The CDR3 DNA follows: TGTGCCAGCAGCTTCGGTGGGCCGGGGGGCCGTGAGACCCAGTACTTC. Its protein product is CASSFGGPGGRETQYF.

The sample holds one count of this clone. The chain carries TRBV11-3 and TRBJ2-7; TRBD2 agrees at 9 bases. Germline assignment: CDR1 SGHNT and CDR2 YENEEA. The CDR3 sequence is 16 residues long. After removal of 0 bases from V and 0 bases from J, the junction contained 3 bases not matched to a gene. The CDR3 reads CASSLDGTSTSYEQYF. The DNA of the CDR3 is TGTGCCAGCAGCTTAGACGGGACTAGCACCTCCTACGAGCAGTACTTC.

This chain connects TRBV5-1 to TRBJ2-1, with 8 nucleotides matching TRBD2. The germline V gene encodes CDR1 SGHRS and CDR2 YFSETQ. Losses at the gene ends were 1 base for V and 3 bases for J; bases not matched to a gene: 3. The CDR3 is made up of 15 amino acids. This CDR3 is CASSLTSGYYNEQFF. CDR3 nucleotide sequence: TGCGCCAGCAGCTTGACTAGCGGTTACTACAATGAGCAGTTCTTC.

This clone was observed a few times. CDR3 amino acids: CASRGTGGYTF. The CDR3 DNA reads TGTGCCAGTAGGGGAACCGGGGGCTACACCTTC. The chain joins TRBV19 to TRBJ1-2, with no clear D. The ends were cut back, 6 bases at V and 8 bases at J, with 10 bases in the middle. Per the germline V gene, CDR1 is LNHDA and CDR2 is SQIVND (reference sequence). This CDR3 contains 11 residues.

This clone has just one count. The V gene is TRBV6-6, the J gene TRBJ1-4; unclear D gene. This CDR3 comprises 14 residues. V was shortened by 0 bases and J by 6 bases, with 8 bases between the two germline ends. CDR1 and CDR2 from the germline V gene are MNHNY and SVGAGI (reference sequence). In DNA, the CDR3 is TGTGCCAGCAGTTACTCTTTTAGGGATGAAAAACTGTTTTTT. It codes for CASSYSFRDEKLFF.

V is TRBV10-3 and J is TRBJ2-2; D call uncertain. In germline, CDR1 is ENHRY, CDR2 SYGVKD. V gave up 3 bases and J gave up 2 bases, with 10 bases separating them. This CDR3 has 15 amino acids. CDR3 amino acids: CAISDPKENTGELFF. The DNA for the CDR3 is TGTGCCATCAGTGACCCGAAGGAAAACACCGGGGAGCTGTTTTTT.

The rearrangement links TRBV9 to TRBJ2-2, with 12 bases matching TRBD2. The J segment lost 2 bases and the V segment lost 5 bases, leaving 7 bases of the junction unmatched. The CDR3 totals 17 residues. Looked up from germline, CDR1 is SGDLS and CDR2 is YYNGEE. The CDR3 loop reads CASSPGLAGLNTGELFF. CDR3 in DNA: TGTGCCAGCAGTCCCGGACTAGCGGGACTTAACACCGGGGAGCTGTTTTTT.

This chain links TRBV29-1 with TRBJ2-1; 8 bases agree with TRBD2. Germline V gives CDR1 SQVTM, CDR2 ANQGSEA. Losses at the gene ends were 4 bases for V and 6 bases for J; bases not matched to a gene: 8. This CDR3 has 14 amino acids. The CDR3: CSVVGGGGGNEQFF. CDR3 nucleotide sequence: TGCAGCGTTGTCGGGGGGGGTGGCGGCAATGAGCAGTTCTTC.

V is TRBV5-1 and J is TRBJ2-2; the match to TRBD1 covers 10 bases. The CDR3 spans 16 residues. Germline values: CDR1 SGHRS, CDR2 YFSETQ. With 0 bases clipped from V and 8 bases from J, the junction kept 7 bases outside the gene matches. CDR3 nucleotides: TGCGCCAGCAGCTTGGATTACGACAGGGGGCTAGGGGAGCTGTTTTTT. Its translation: CASSLDYDRGLGELFF.

The genes are TRBV7-9 and TRBJ2-3, with a weak D call TRBD1 (6 bases). CDR1 is SEHNR and CDR2 is FQNEAQ in the germline V gene (reference sequence). The CDR3 covers 16 residues. With 1 base removed from V and 2 bases from J, the gap between germline ends came to 13 bases. CDR3 amino acids: CASSLVGRGYTDTQYF. The CDR3 DNA reads TGTGCCAGCAGCTTAGTAGGCAGGGGATACACAGATACGCAGTATTTT.

V and J are TRBV11-2 and TRBJ1-1; 8 bases map to TRBD1. This CDR3 is built from 19 residues. Germline V gives CDR1 SGHAT, CDR2 FQNNGV. The J segment lost 2 bases and the V segment lost 1 base, leaving 15 bases of the junction unmatched. CDR3 loop: CASSLGGGTGTAENTEAFF. The CDR3 coding sequence is TGTGCCAGCAGCTTAGGGGGGGGGACAGGCACGGCCGAAAACACTGAAGCTTTCTTT.

V is TRBV5-6 and J is TRBJ2-3; 10 nucleotides agree with TRBD2. V lost 0 bases, J lost 4 bases, and 14 bases stayed unmatched. Germline V gives CDR1 SGHDT, CDR2 YYEEEE. This CDR3 has 19 amino acids. CDR3 nucleotides: TGTGCCAGCAGCTTGGGAGGTGCGTCTAGCGGGAGTCGGGCAGATACGCAGTATTTT. It codes for CASSLGGASSGSRADTQYF.

DNA for the CDR3: TGTGCCATCAGAGGGGGCGTGGGGACTGAAGCTTTCTTT. Its translation is CAIRGGVGTEAFF. The chain links TRBV10-3 to TRBJ1-1; TRBD1 matches at 7 bases. CDR1 is ENHRY and CDR2 is SYGVKD in the germline V gene. The length of the CDR3 is 13 residues. V dropped 6 bases and J dropped 5; count of bases not matched to a gene: 6.

This clone was detected only once. The genes are TRBV6-5 and TRBJ1-1, with a weak D call TRBD1 (5 bases). Germline V CDR1 and CDR2: MNHEY, SVGAGI. This CDR3 spans 13 amino acids. V was trimmed by 5 bases and J by 10 bases, leaving 17 bases between them. As DNA, the CDR3 is TGTGCCAGCAGTGCCCTCGGGGCGGAGGGAGCTTTCTTT. Amino acids: CASSALGAEGAFF.

The chain carries TRBV25-1 and TRBJ2-7; 7 nucleotides line up with TRBD2. In germline, CDR1 is MGHDK, CDR2 SYGVNS. CDR3 length equals 15 residues. Unmatched junction bases numbered 8, after V lost 3 bases and J lost 3 bases. The CDR3 sequence: CASSDGGDYIYEQYF. For the CDR3, the DNA is TGTGCCAGCAGTGACGGCGGGGACTATATCTACGAGCAGTACTTC.

The V and J genes are TRBV4-1 and TRBJ2-5; 11 bases match TRBD2. The CDR3 runs to 17 residues. Germline CDR1 MGHRA, CDR2 YSYEKL. J gave up 4 bases and V 1 base, and 8 bases lay outside the gene matches. The CDR3 region is CASSQAPLLAGGETQYF. In DNA, the CDR3 is TGCGCCAGCAGCCAAGCCCCACTTCTAGCGGGGGGAGAGACCCAGTACTTC.

The chain links TRBV19 to TRBJ2-5; TRBD2 is a possible D gene (6 bases). The closer fit of TRBJ2-7 to the DNA end suggests the J call may be wrong. Germline V lookup: CDR1 LNHDA, CDR2 SQIVND (reference sequence). The CDR3 extends over 14 amino acids. CDR3 sequence: CASSIGTPSYEQYF. The CDR3 coding sequence is TGTGCCAGTAGTATTGGGACTCCCTCCTACGAGCAGTACTTC.

This chain links TRBV6-5 with TRBJ1-1, with D perhaps TRBD1 (5 bases). The CDR3 sequence is 14 residues long. Germline CDR1 reads MNHEY; CDR2 reads SVGAGI. V lost 5 bases to trimming and J lost 3 bases, with 13 bases between them. The CDR3 protein is CASSTEGKYTEAFF. CDR3 in DNA: TGTGCCAGCAGTACGGAGGGGAAGTACACTGAAGCTTTCTTT.

The chain combines TRBV6-5 with TRBJ1-2; TRBD1 might be the D (5 bases). The CDR3 is 14 amino acids. Germline values: CDR1 MNHEY, CDR2 SVGAGI. The germline V and J ends were trimmed by 2 bases and 4 bases, with 11 bases remaining between them. The CDR3 reads CASSYAGLGYGYTF. The CDR3 nucleotides read TGTGCCAGCAGTTACGCAGGGTTGGGCTATGGCTACACCTTC.

This chain links TRBV15 with TRBJ1-4; possible D gene TRBD1, 5 bases. Germline V gene lookup returns CDR1 LNHNV and CDR2 YYDKDF (reference sequence). There are 15 residues in the CDR3. V dropped 1 base and J dropped 1 base, with 7 bases sitting between them. Here the CDR3 DNA reads TGTGCCACCAGCAGAGGAGGGGTAACTAATGAAAAACTGTTTTTT. Protein: CATSRGGVTNEKLFF.

The V and J genes are TRBV6-5 and TRBJ2-5, with 7 bases identical to TRBD2. Germline V CDR1 and CDR2: MNHEY, SVGAGI. CDR3 length: 14 amino acids. With 6 bases clipped from V and 5 bases from J, the junction kept 9 bases outside the gene matches. Here the CDR3 DNA reads TGTGCCAGCAGCCCAAGTGGGACTATGGAGACCCAGTACTTC. Translation gives CASSPSGTMETQYF.